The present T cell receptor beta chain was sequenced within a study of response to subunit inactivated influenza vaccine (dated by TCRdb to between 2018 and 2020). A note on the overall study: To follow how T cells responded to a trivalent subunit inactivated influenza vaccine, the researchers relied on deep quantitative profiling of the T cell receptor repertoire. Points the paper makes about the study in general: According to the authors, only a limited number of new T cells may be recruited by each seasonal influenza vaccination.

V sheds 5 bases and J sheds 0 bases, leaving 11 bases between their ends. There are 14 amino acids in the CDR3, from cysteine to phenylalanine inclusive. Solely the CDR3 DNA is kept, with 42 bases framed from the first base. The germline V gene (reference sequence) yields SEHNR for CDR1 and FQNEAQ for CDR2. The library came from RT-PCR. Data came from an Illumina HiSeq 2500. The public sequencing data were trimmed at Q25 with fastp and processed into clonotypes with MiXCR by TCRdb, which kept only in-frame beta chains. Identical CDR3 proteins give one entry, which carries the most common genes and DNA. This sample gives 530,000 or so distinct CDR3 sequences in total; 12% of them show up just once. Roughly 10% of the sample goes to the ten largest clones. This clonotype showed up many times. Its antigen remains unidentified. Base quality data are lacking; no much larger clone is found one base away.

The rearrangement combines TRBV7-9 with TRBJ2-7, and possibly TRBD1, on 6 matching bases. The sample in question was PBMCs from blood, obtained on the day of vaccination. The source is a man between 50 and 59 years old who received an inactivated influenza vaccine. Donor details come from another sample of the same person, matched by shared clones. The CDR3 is CASSDRFTSYEQYF. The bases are TGTGCCAGCAGCGACAGGTTCACCTCCTACGAGCAGTACTTC.